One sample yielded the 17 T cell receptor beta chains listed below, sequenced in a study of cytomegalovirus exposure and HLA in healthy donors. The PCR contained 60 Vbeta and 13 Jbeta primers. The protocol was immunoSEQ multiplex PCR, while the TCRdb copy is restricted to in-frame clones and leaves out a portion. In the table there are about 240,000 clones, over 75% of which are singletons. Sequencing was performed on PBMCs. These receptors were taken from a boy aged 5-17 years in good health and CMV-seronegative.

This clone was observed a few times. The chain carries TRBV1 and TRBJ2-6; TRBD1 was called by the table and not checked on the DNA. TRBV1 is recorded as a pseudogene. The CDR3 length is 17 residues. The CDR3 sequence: CTSSLDREEPGANVLTF. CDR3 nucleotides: TGCACCAGCAGCCTGGACAGGGAGGAACCTGGGGCCAACGTCCTGACTTTC.

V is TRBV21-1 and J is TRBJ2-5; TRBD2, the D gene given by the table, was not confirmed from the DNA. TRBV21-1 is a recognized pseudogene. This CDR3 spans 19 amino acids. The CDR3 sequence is CASSKPGLAGGPGPETQYF. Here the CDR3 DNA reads TGTGCCAGCAGCAAACCGGGACTAGCGGGAGGACCAGGGCCAGAGACCCAGTACTTC.

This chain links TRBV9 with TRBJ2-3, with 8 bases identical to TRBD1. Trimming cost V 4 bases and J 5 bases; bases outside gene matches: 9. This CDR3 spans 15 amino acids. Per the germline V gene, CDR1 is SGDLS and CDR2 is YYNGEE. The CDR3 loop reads CASSPGQGEVDTQYF. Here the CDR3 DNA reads TGTGCCAGCAGCCCCGGACAGGGTGAAGTAGATACGCAGTATTTT.

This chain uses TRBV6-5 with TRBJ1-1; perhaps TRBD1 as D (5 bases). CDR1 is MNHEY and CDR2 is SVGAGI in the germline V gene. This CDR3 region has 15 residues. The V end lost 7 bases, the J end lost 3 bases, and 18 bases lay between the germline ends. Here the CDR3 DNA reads TGTGCCAGCATCACCGTGAGTCGGGGGGACACTGAAGCTTTCTTT. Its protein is CASITVSRGDTEAFF.

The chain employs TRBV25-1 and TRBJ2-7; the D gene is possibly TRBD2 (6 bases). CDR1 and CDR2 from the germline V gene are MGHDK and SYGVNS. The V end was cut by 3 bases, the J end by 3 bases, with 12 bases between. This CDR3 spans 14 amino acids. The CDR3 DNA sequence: TGTGCCAGCAGTGAGCCCGGAGGGATCTACGAGCAGTACTTC. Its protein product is CASSEPGGIYEQYF.

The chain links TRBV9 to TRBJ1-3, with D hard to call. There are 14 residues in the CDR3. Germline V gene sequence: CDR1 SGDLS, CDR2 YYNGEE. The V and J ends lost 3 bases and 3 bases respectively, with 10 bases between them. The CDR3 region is CASSGDKFGNTIYF. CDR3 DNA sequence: TGTGCCAGCAGCGGTGACAAGTTTGGAAACACCATATATTTT.

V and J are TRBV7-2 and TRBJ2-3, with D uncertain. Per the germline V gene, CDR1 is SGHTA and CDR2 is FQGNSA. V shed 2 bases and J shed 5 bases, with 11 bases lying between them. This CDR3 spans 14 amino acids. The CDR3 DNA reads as TGTGCCAGCAGCTTATCTAGACCCGGAGATACGCAGTATTTT. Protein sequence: CASSLSRPGDTQYF.

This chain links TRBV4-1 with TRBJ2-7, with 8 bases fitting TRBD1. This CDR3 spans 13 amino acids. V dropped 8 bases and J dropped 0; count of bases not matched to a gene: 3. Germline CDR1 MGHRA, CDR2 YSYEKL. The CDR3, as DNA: TGCGCCAGCGCAGGGGGCCACTCCTACGAGCAGTACTTC. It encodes CASAGGHSYEQYF.

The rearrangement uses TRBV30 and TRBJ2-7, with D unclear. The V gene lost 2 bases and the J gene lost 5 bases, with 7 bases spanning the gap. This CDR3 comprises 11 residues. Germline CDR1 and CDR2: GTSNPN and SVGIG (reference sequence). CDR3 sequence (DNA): TGTGCCTGGAGTCATTCCCACGAGCAGTACTTC. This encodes CAWSHSHEQYF.

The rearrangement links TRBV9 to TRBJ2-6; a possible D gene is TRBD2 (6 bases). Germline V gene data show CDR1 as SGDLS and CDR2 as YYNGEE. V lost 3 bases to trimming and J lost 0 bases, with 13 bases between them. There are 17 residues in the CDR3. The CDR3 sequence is CASSDRDLRSGANVLTF. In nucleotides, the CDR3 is TGTGCCAGCAGCGACCGGGACTTACGCTCTGGGGCCAACGTCCTGACTTTC.

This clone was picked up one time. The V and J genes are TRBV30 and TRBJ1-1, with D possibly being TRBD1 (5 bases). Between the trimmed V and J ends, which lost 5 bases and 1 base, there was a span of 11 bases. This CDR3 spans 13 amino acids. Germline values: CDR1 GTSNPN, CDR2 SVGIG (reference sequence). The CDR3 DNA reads TGTGCCTGGGGGTTCGGGGGGAACACTGAAGCTTTCTTT. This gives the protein CAWGFGGNTEAFF. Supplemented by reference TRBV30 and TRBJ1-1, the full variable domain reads SQTIHQWPATLVQPVGSPLSLECTVEGTSNPNLYWYRQAAGRGLQLLFYSVGIGQISSEVPQNLSASRPQDRQFILSSKKLLLSDSGFYLCAWGFGGNTEAFFGQGTRLTVV.

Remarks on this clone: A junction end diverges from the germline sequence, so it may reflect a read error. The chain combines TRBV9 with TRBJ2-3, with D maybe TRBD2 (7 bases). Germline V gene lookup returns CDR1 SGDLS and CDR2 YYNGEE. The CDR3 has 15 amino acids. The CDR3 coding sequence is TGTGCCAGCAGTGTAGGGGGGGGGCCAGCAGATACGCAGTATTTT. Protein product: CASSVGGGPADTQYF.

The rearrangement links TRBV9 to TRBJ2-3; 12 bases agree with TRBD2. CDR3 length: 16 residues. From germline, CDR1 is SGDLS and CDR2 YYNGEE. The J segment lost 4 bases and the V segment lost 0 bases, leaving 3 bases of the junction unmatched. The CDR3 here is CASSVGASGRADTQYF. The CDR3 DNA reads TGTGCCAGCAGCGTAGGGGCTAGCGGGAGGGCAGATACGCAGTATTTT.

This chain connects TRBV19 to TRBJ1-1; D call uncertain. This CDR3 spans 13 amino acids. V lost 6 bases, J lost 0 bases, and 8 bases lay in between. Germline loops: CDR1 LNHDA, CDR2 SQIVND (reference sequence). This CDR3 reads CASSHLMNTEAFF. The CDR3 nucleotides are TGTGCCAGTAGCCATCTAATGAACACTGAAGCTTTCTTT. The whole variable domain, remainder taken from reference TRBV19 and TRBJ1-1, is DGGITQSPKYLFRKEGQNVTLSCEQNLNHDAMYWYRQDPGQGLRLIYYSQIVNDFQKGDIAEGYSVSREKKESFPLTVTSAQKNPTAFYLCASSHLMNTEAFFGQGTRLTVV.

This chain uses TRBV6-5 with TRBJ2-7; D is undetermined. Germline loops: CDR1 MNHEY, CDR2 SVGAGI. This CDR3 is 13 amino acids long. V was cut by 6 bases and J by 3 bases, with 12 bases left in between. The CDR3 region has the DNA TGTGCCAGCAGCTTGCGGAGTAACTACGAGCAGTACTTC. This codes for CASSLRSNYEQYF.

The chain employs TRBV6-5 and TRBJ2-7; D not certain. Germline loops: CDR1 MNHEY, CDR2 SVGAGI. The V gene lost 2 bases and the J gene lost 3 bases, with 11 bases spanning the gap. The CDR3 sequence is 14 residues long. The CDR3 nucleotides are TGTGCCAGCAGTTACCGAGACAAGTACTACGAGCAGTACTTC. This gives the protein CASSYRDKYYEQYF.

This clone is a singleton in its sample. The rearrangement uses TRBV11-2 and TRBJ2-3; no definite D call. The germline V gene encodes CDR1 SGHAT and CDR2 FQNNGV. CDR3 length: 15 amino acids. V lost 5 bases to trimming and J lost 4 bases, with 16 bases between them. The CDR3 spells CASSPRLGYSDTQYF. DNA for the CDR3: TGTGCCAGCAGCCCCCGGCTAGGATACTCAGATACGCAGTATTTT.